This TCR beta chain appears in the sequencing data of a study of cytomegalovirus exposure and HLA in healthy donors. Study summary: HLA-typed donors were the source of approximately 85 million unique TCRs, which an early data release held. There were over 350 genotyped donors. Of these, 81% fell in the genetic ancestry cluster associated with self-reported Caucasian donors.

In the case of this clone: Its cognate antigen is unknown.

Primers included in the PCR were 60 Vbeta and 13 Jbeta primers. The table came from immunoSEQ multiplex PCR; TCRdb's copy has only in-frame clones and leaves some out. The listing records some 120,000 clones. General observations from the study: Altogether, around 160 TCR beta chains were recorded as cytomegalovirus-associated. Analysis performed later showed TCR beta chains linked to HLA being more clonally expanded than equally common others.

The CDR3 extends over 18 amino acids. Germline V gene data show CDR1 as SGHRS and CDR2 as YFSETQ. The junction had 17 bases not matched to a gene; V was cut back by 8 bases and J by 0 bases. The genes are TRBV5-1 and TRBJ2-1; 7 bases line up with TRBD1. The sequencing sample was made of PBMCs. The sequence was obtained from a man younger than 35 in good health and CMV-seronegative. The CDR3 region has the DNA TGCGCCAGAAGCCGGGACAGCCATTTGATGAGCTCCTACAATGAGCAGTTCTTC. Its protein is CARSRDSHLMSSYNEQFF.